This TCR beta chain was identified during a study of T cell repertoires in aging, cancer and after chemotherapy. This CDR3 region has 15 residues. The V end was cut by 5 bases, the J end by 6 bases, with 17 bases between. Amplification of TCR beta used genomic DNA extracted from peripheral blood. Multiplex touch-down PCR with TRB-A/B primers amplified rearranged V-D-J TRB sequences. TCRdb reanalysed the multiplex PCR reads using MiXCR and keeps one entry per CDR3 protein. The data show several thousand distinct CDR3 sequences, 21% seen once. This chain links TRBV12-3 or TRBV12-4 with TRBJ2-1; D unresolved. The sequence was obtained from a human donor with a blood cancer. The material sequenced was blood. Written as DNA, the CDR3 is TGTGCCAGCAGTCCCCCAGCGTTTAATGGCAATGAGCAGTTCTTC. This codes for CASSPPAFNGNEQFF.